Listed here are 20 T cell receptor beta chains from one sample, sequenced in a study of Graves' ophthalmopathy and Graves' hyperthyroidism. Amplification of the TCR beta CDR3 regions used RNA transcripts (as template). An opening RT-PCR round employed HTBI primers and preceded a second-round multiplex PCR. TCRdb redid the calling of the multiplex PCR reads with MiXCR, one entry per CDR3 protein. The profile shows 300,000 to 450,000 distinct CDR3 sequences, 17% of them singletons. The material sequenced was peripheral blood. These receptors all come from an adult woman with stable Graves' hyperthyroidism.

This clonotype was counted at least ten times. The V gene is TRBV4-1, the J gene TRBJ2-4; D possibly uses TRBD1 or TRBD2 (5 bases each). V was trimmed by 1 base and J by 4 bases, leaving 23 bases between them. Looked up from germline, CDR1 is MGHRA and CDR2 is YSYEKL. This CDR3 is 19 amino acids long. CDR3 loop: CASSQADYNTGTRKNIQYF. CDR3 in DNA: TGCGCCAGCAGCCAAGCCGACTATAACACCGGGACCAGGAAAAACATTCAGTACTTC.

There are many counts of this clonotype. The V gene is TRBV4-2, the J gene TRBJ2-7; no definite D call. Looked up from germline, CDR1 is LGHNA and CDR2 is YNFKEQ. V was pared by 3 bases and J by 5 bases, with 11 bases between. This CDR3 comprises 13 residues. CDR3 loop: CASSQRPPDEQYF. The CDR3 coding sequence is TGTGCCAGCAGCCAGCGTCCCCCGGACGAGCAGTACTTC.

This clonotype was detected many times. This sequence joins TRBV5-1 and TRBJ1-1; D perhaps matches TRBD1 (6 bases). Trimming cost V 4 bases and J 0 bases, with 13 bases left between them. The length of the CDR3 is 15 residues. The germline gives CDR1 SGHRS, CDR2 YFSETQ. In nucleotides, the CDR3 is TGCGCCAGCAGCCTACGTGAGGGGGTGAACACTGAAGCTTTCTTT. Its translation is CASSLREGVNTEAFF.

Ten or more counts support this clonotype. V is TRBV20-1 and J is TRBJ1-5; TRBD1 aligns across 8 bases. The CDR3 totals 14 residues. Germline CDR1 and CDR2: DFQATT and SNEGSKA (reference sequence). The J segment lost 4 bases and the V segment lost 7 bases, leaving 9 bases of the junction unmatched. The CDR3 loop reads CSVRQGSKNQPQHF. The CDR3 DNA is TGCAGTGTTCGACAGGGGTCTAAGAATCAGCCCCAGCATTTT.

The table lists this clonotype with a few counts. This probably arose from a read error, given a far larger clone one base away. This sequence joins TRBV28 and TRBJ1-1; D gene ambiguous. The germline V gene encodes CDR1 MDHEN and CDR2 SYDVKM. This CDR3 has 12 amino acids. CDR3 nucleotides: TGTGCCAGCAGTGTGGGTAACACTGAAGCTTGCTTT. It encodes CASSVGNTEACF.

In the case of this clonotype: A junction boundary mismatches the germline segment, possibly from a read error. The chain combines TRBV4-1 with TRBJ1-1; D remains unclear. CDR1 is MGHRA and CDR2 is YSYEKL in the germline V gene. CDR3 length: 12 amino acids. The DNA of the CDR3 is TGCGCCAGCAGCCAAGGGAACACTGAAGCTTGCTTT. Translated, it gives CASSQGNTEACF.

For this clonotype: The germline gene is not matched at one end of the junction; a read error may be the cause. The chain has TRBV25-1 and TRBJ2-7; tentatively, D is TRBD2 (6 bases). The CDR3 totals 11 residues. CDR1 and CDR2 (germline): MGHDK, SYGVNS. CDR3 in amino acids: CASLKDYDQYF. CDR3 in DNA: TGTGCCAGCTTAAAGGACTACGATCAGTACTTC.

Regarding this clonotype: The junction departs from the called germline gene at one end, perhaps through a read error. This chain links TRBV28 with TRBJ2-7, with a possible D match to TRBD1 (5 bases). The germline V gene has CDR1 MDHEN and CDR2 SYDVKM. This CDR3 has 12 amino acids. This chain's CDR3 is CASSRQGYDQYF. The CDR3 nucleotides read TGTGCCAGCAGTCGCCAGGGCTACGATCAGTACTTC.

This clonotype was observed at least ten times. V is TRBV29-1 and J is TRBJ1-2; D unresolved. Trimming cost V 7 bases and J 4 bases, with 10 bases left between them. This CDR3 is 11 amino acids long. CDR1 SQVTM and CDR2 ANQGSEA come from the germline V gene. CDR3 amino acids: CSDSLLYGYTF. In nucleotides, the CDR3 is TGCAGCGACAGCCTGCTCTATGGCTACACCTTC.

The gene calls are TRBV6-4 and TRBJ2-1; D ambiguous. CDR1 and CDR2 from the germline V gene are MRHNA and SNTAGT. Trimming cost V 5 bases and J 5 bases, with 13 bases left between them. The CDR3 totals 14 residues. The DNA of the CDR3 is TGTGCCAGCAGTTGGAGTCCAATGGACAATGAGCAGTTCTTC. Translated: CASSWSPMDNEQFF.

The sample holds many counts of this clonotype. The chain couples TRBV7-3 to TRBJ1-2, with TRBD1 matching over 12 bases. CDR1 and CDR2 from the germline V gene are SGHTA and FQGTGA. V dropped 5 bases and J dropped 3; count of bases not matched to a gene: 10. CDR3 length equals 17 residues. For the CDR3, the DNA is TGTGCCAGCAGCCGGGGGACAGGGGGCGAGGAGGACTATGGCTACACCTTC. Translation gives CASSRGTGGEEDYGYTF. Full variable domain (outside the CDR3, taken from reference TRBV7-3 and TRBJ1-2): GAGVSQTPSNKVTEKGKYVELRCDPISGHTALYWYRQSLGQGPEFLIYFQGTGAADDSGLPNDRFFAVRPEGSVSTLKIQRTERGDSAVYLCASSRGTGGEEDYGYTFGSGTRLTVV.

For this clonotype: Possible read error: a much larger clone is one base away. The chain links TRBV3-1 to TRBJ2-5; 10 bases are a match to TRBD2. The CDR3 length is 15 residues. Looked up from germline, CDR1 is LGHDT and CDR2 is YNNKEL (reference sequence). The CDR3 loop reads CGSSQALAGQETQYF. The CDR3, as DNA: TGTGGCAGCAGCCAAGCACTAGCGGGACAAGAGACCCAGTACTTC.

This clonotype appeared many times. J is TRBJ1-1 and V is TRBV30; 12 bases agree with TRBD1. J was trimmed by 8 bases and V by 5 bases; bases with no gene match: 9. The germline V gene encodes CDR1 GTSNPN and CDR2 SVGIG (reference sequence). The CDR3 contains 14 residues. CDR3 loop: CAWHTGTGGLEAFF. The CDR3 coding sequence is TGTGCCTGGCATACCGGGACAGGGGGCTTGGAAGCTTTCTTT.

This clonotype was picked up a small number of times. V gene TRBV28 combines with J gene TRBJ2-3, with D possibly TRBD2 on 5 matching bases. V dropped 10 bases and J dropped 0 bases, with 11 bases sitting between them. The CDR3 length is 13 residues. Germline lookup yields CDR1 MDHEN and CDR2 SYDVKM. The CDR3 region is CATGSGSTDTQYF. Here the CDR3 DNA reads TGTGCCACTGGGAGTGGCAGCACAGATACGCAGTATTTT.

The V and J genes are TRBV12-3 or TRBV12-4 and TRBJ1-3; TRBD1 aligns across 9 bases. The V gene end was trimmed by 7 bases and the J gene end by 4 bases; junction bases not matched to a gene: 8. The CDR3 is made up of 15 amino acids. This CDR3 is CASTLQGAWGNTIYF. The CDR3 nucleotides read TGTGCCAGCACCCTACAGGGGGCGTGGGGAAACACCATATATTTT.

In this sample, this clonotype turned up many times. The chain has TRBV30 and TRBJ2-5; 8 nucleotides match TRBD2. CDR3 size: 13 residues. The germline gives CDR1 GTSNPN, CDR2 SVGIG (reference sequence). The V and J ends lost 5 bases and 2 bases, in that order; junction bases with no gene match: 4. The CDR3, as DNA: TGTGCCTGGGGACTAGCCAAGCAAGAGACCCAGTACTTC. Translating it yields CAWGLAKQETQYF.

The chain carries TRBV11-1 and TRBJ2-3, with D unresolved. V lost 0 bases and J lost 0, with 16 bases in between. Germline V gene data show CDR1 as SGHAT and CDR2 as FQDESV (reference sequence). The CDR3 spans 18 residues. CDR3 protein: CASSLALNPRVSTDTQYF. In DNA, the CDR3 is TGTGCCAGCAGCTTAGCCCTCAACCCCAGAGTTAGCACAGATACGCAGTATTTT.

This clonotype was seen repeatedly, ten times or more. The CDR3 sequence is CATSGDITNTGELFF. The CDR3 coding sequence is TGTGCCACCAGCGGCGATATTACGAACACCGGGGAGCTGTTTTTT. The gene calls are TRBV15 and TRBJ2-2, with D uncertain. Germline-derived CDR1 and CDR2 are LNHNV and YYDKDF (reference sequence). The V end was cut by 5 bases, the J end by 0 bases, with 10 bases between. The CDR3 totals 15 residues. The entire variable domain, with the rest obtained from reference TRBV15 and TRBJ2-2, is as follows: DAMVIQNPRYQVTQFGKPVTLSCSQTLNHNVMYWYQQKSSQAPKLLFHYYDKDFNNEADTPDNFQSRRPNTSFCFLDIRSPGLGDTAMYLCATSGDITNTGELFFGEGSRLTVL.

The chain links TRBV5-1 to TRBJ2-7; TRBD2 agrees at 11 bases. The germline CDR1 and CDR2 sequences are SGHRS and YFSETQ. The CDR3 has 16 residues. V was pared by 3 bases and J by 4 bases, with 9 bases of the junction left unmatched. In DNA, the CDR3 is TGCGCCAGCAGCTGGACGCTAGCGGGAGGAGGGTACGAGCAGTACTTC. This gives the protein CASSWTLAGGGYEQYF.

This clonotype has a count of ten or more. This chain joins TRBV7-2 and TRBJ1-2; the D gene is possibly TRBD1 (6 bases). Trimming shortened V by 3 bases and J by 6 bases, and 8 bases separated the two germline ends. This CDR3 contains 12 residues. Germline CDR1 is SGHTA and CDR2 is FQGNSA. The CDR3 sequence is CASSLSGDGYTF. Written as DNA, the CDR3 is TGTGCCAGCAGCTTGTCAGGGGATGGCTACACCTTC.